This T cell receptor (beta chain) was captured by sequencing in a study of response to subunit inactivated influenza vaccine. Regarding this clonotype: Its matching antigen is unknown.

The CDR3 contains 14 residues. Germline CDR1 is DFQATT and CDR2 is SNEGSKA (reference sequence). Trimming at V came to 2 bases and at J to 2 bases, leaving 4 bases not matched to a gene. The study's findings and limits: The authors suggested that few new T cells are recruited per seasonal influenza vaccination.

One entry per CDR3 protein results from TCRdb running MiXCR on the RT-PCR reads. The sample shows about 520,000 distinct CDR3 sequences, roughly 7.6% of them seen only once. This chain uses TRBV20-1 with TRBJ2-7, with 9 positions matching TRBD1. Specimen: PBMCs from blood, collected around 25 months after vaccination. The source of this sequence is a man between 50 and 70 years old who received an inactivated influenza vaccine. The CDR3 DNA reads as TGCAGTGCTAGATACGGGACAGGGACCTACGAGCAGTACTTC. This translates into CSARYGTGTYEQYF.